This TCR beta chain was observed in a study of response to subunit inactivated influenza vaccine listed by TCRdb under 2018. With respect to the entire study: Deep quantitative profiling of the T cell receptor repertoire was used in the study to follow responses to a trivalent subunit inactivated influenza vaccine.

Beyond this particular receptor, the publication reports: According to the authors, only a limited number of new T cells may be recruited by each seasonal influenza vaccination.

Trimming removed 4 bases from V and 2 bases from J, leaving 16 bases between the germline ends. Via the germline V gene (reference sequence), CDR1 is SEHNR and CDR2 FQNEAQ. CDR3 length: 16 amino acids, cysteine to phenylalanine. Only CDR3 DNA is held: 48 bases, read in frame from base 1. Library preparation was by RT-PCR. This sample was sequenced with an Illumina HiSeq 2500. In-frame beta chains were kept once TCRdb had trimmed the public reads at Q25 with fastp and called clones with MiXCR. For every CDR3 protein sequence, its rows merge into one entry that carries the most common genes and DNA. In this sample the table shows 500,000 to 600,000 distinct CDR3 sequences, about 8% of which occur a single time. The ten largest clones add up to approximately 13% of the sample. A word on this clonotype: Its antigen remains undetermined. Base qualities are missing; no much larger clone stands one base away.

Recombination joined TRBV7-9 with TRBJ2-3; the D region possibly corresponds to TRBD1 (5 bases align). The sequence came from a man aged 45 to 75 who received an inactivated influenza vaccine. Donor details come from another sample of the same person, matched by shared clones. Sequencing used PBMCs from blood, obtained roughly 24 months after vaccination. The CDR3 protein is CASSSMTEDNTDTQYF. In nucleotide form, the sequence is TGTGCCAGCAGCTCGATGACCGAGGACAACACAGATACGCAGTATTTT.